This is a list of T cell receptor beta chains from one sample in a study of blood T cell repertoires in COVID-19. Profiling relied on immunoSEQ multiplex PCR, and the TCRdb table lists in-frame clones only, not all of them. This repertoire shows approximately 360,000 clones, approximately 90% found once; its top ten account for 0.97%. The sample taken for sequencing was PBMCs or T cells enriched from blood (not recorded which). All receptors come from a woman in her 30s with acute COVID-19. The conserved cysteine and the conserved F or W are not part of the CDR3 here.

j_gene | v_gene | len | CDR3aa
TRBJ1-2 | TRBV5-1 | 12 | ATTTGTGIYGYT
TRBJ2-3 | TRBV2 | 10 | ASSDGPDTQY
TRBJ2-7 | TRBV10-3 | 10 | AAGDFSYEQY
TRBJ2-7 | TRBV4-3 | 16 | ASSQTSTGTGNSYEQY
TRBJ1-2 | TRBV2 | 10 | ASQGEIYGYT
TRBJ2-2 | TRBV7-8 | 11 | ASSLIRTGELF
TRBJ1-1 | TRBV7-8 | 12 | ASSLSRSDTEAF
TRBJ2-4 | TRBV3-1/TRBV3-2 | 12 | ASSPSGGQDIQY
TRBJ2-7 | TRBV7-9 | 12 | ASSSPPRVYEQY
TRBJ1-1 | TRBV2 | 12 | ASSEGGLNTEAF
TRBJ2-7 | TRBV25-1 | 11 | ASNRDSSYEQY
TRBJ1-1 | TRBV5-1 | 15 | ASSPEVPGHRNTEAF
TRBJ2-7 | TRBV3-1/TRBV3-2 | 12 | ASSPREKHYEQY
TRBJ1-1 | TRBV15 | 10 | ATSRDLSEAF
TRBJ2-7 | TRBV5-1 | 13 | ASSPIAGGYYEQY
TRBJ2-3 | TRBV5-4 | 16 | ASSLFMLGLEVTDTQY
TRBJ2-2 | TRBV2 | 11 | ASNRVNTGELF
TRBJ2-1 | TRBV5-1 | 13 | ASSPGQGSYNEQF
TRBJ1-5 | TRBV7-6 | 15 | ASSLMQPGYSNQPQH
TRBJ1-1 | TRBV30 | 13 | AWRRVRTGEAEAF
TRBJ1-3 | TRBV30 | 15 | AWSPTRRTGVRNTIY
TRBJ1-1 | TRBV7-9 | 11 | ASNPDGGFDAF
TRBJ2-6 | TRBV18 | 17 | ASSSASGQGPSGANVLT
TRBJ2-3 | TRBV12-3/TRBV12-4 | 10 | ASSTTGDTQY
TRBJ2-5 | TRBV10-3 | 12 | ATRGDLSLRTQY
TRBJ1-2 | TRBV25-1 | 10 | ASRTGGSGYT
TRBJ2-7 | TRBV5-6 | 13 | ASSLAGQGTYEQY
TRBJ1-1 | TRBV19 | 12 | ASQRAVWATEAF
TRBJ1-2 | TRBV27 | 14 | ASTPGQGASIYGYT
TRBJ2-2 | TRBV7-3 | 10 | ASSSGIGELF
TRBJ1-2 | TRBV7-6 | 12 | ASSLALVGGGYT
TRBJ2-1 | TRBV19 | 12 | ASTRGEAYNEQF
TRBJ1-6 | TRBV4-1 | 13 | ASSQAGSYNSPLH
TRBJ1-5 | TRBV11-3 | 13 | ASTRARARDQPQH
TRBJ1-5 | TRBV30 | 16 | AWSVGRSFPVSNQPQH
TRBJ2-1 | TRBV2 | 14 | ASSGLQGSSYNEQF
TRBJ2-7 | TRBV9 | 10 | ASSVRDDEQY
TRBJ1-2 | TRBV30 | 11 | AWRETGAAGYT
TRBJ1-1 | TRBV5-6 | 13 | ASSLQGVMNTEAF
TRBJ2-1 | TRBV29-1 | 10 | SVRVTENEQF
TRBJ1-1 | TRBV3-1/TRBV3-2 | 12 | ASSQLGRNTEAF
TRBJ2-3 | TRBV5-1 | 13 | ASSLGSGVTDTQY
TRBJ1-4 | TRBV5-1 | 15 | ASSKGELSAGGEKLF
TRBJ1-1 | TRBV29-1 | 9 | SGEQDTEAF
TRBJ2-1 | TRBV5-5 | 12 | ASSLGQGYNEQF
TRBJ1-5 | TRBV5-8 | 12 | ASSSGTAYQPQH
TRBJ1-2 | TRBV9 | 10 | ASREQGCGYT